This entry is about one T cell receptor beta chain. Its antigen is not identified. This sample is part of a study of shared clonotypes between healthy human individuals. Whole-study findings and limits: The rarefaction results pointed to incomplete sorted-subset sequencing despite large depth. Clonotypes shared by all four sorted-subset donors had higher generation probabilities than non-shared clonotypes.

The CDR3 has 11 amino acids. V lost 2 bases, J lost 8 bases, and 4 bases lay in between. Germline V gene data show CDR1 as SGHDT and CDR2 as YYEEEE. Caucasian adults residing in Nashville, Tennessee made up all the donors. The CD4+ fraction was divided into a CD45RA+ naive subset and a CD45RA-negative memory subset. Using immunoSEQ multiplex PCR, the repertoire was profiled, and TCRdb retains in-frame clones only, with some absent. The table records 1.4 million or so clones, about 98.5% of them present only once. The chain carries TRBV5-6 and TRBJ2-2; D gene unclear. The TCR was taken from a man younger than 40 in good health. Sequences were obtained from naive CD4+ T cells sorted from blood. Subset here: CD45RA+ positively selected. In DNA form, the CDR3 reads TGTGCCAGCAGCTTAATTGGGGAGCTGTTTTTT. The encoded protein is CASSLIGELFF.